This TCR beta chain stems from a study of PD-1 blockade in classical Hodgkin lymphoma. Study overall: Intravenous nivolumab at 3 mg/kg was given to patients every 2 weeks. Findings and caveats of the study: Possibly reflecting disease activity or prior therapy, repertoire differences have causes that remain undefined.

Comments on this clone: The target antigen is unknown.

Relapse after autologous stem cell transplantation occurred in every patient, and brentuximab vedotin exposure varied. Each best response was a complete response, a partial response or progressive disease. CDR1 is MDHEN and CDR2 is SYDVKM in the germline V gene. This CDR3 has 14 residues. V was cut by 6 bases and J by 4 bases, with 16 bases left in between. Profiled with immunoSEQ multiplex PCR; TCRdb holds only in-frame clones, not every one. The sample has 50,000 to 85,000 clones, 71% seen once. The receptor was derived from a human donor with classical Hodgkin lymphoma. The sample here was peripheral blood mononuclear cells (PBMCs), taken before the second cycle of nivolumab. The V and J genes are TRBV28 and TRBJ2-7, with TRBD2 as a possible D gene (5 bases). For the CDR3, the DNA is TGTGCCAGCAGACAAGGACTGTGGCTTTACGAGCAGTACTTC. It encodes CASRQGLWLYEQYF.